These 4 T cell receptor beta chains came from one sample sequenced in a study of somatic mutations in cytotoxic T cells in rheumatoid arthritis. Libraries were prepared by immunoSEQ multiplex PCR; TCRdb keeps only in-frame clonotypes and omits some of them. The sample lists roughly 10,000 clones, around 74% occurring once. The specimen was CD8+ T cells sorted from blood. These receptors were obtained from a man aged 50 to 59 in good health.

This chain links TRBV18 with TRBJ2-2; tentatively, D is TRBD2 (5 bases). This CDR3 is 19 amino acids long. The germline V gene encodes CDR1 KGHSH and CDR2 LQKENI. V lost 2 bases, J lost 6 bases, and 25 bases lay in between. CDR3 amino acids: CASSPVPNRFRGSPGELFF. The CDR3 DNA reads TGTGCCAGCTCACCAGTCCCCAACCGCTTTCGGGGATCACCCGGGGAGCTGTTTTTT.

The J gene is TRBJ2-6, the V gene TRBV5-6; tentative D call: TRBD1 (6 bases). Between the trimmed V and J ends, which lost 7 bases and 3 bases, there was a span of 17 bases. The CDR3 extends over 16 amino acids. Germline CDR1 SGHDT, CDR2 YYEEEE. The CDR3 loop reads CASSPGRGGGANVLTF. For the CDR3, the DNA is TGTGCCAGCTCCCCTGGCAGGGGCGGTGGGGCCAACGTCCTGACTTTC.

The rearrangement joins TRBV4-2 to TRBJ2-7; TRBD2 is a possible D gene (6 bases). The CDR3 is made up of 14 amino acids. CDR1 is LGHNA and CDR2 is YNFKEQ in the germline V gene. Trimming took 0 bases from V and 6 from J, leaving 12 bases between them. CDR3 sequence (DNA): TGTGCCAGCAGCCAAGAACGCGGGGCGCTCGAGCAGTACTTC. It codes for CASSQERGALEQYF.

The chain couples TRBV28 to TRBJ2-7, with 12 bases aligning to TRBD1. The CDR3 consists of 15 residues. V was clipped by 6 bases and J by 6 bases; unmatched bases: 9. Germline V gene lookup returns CDR1 MDHEN and CDR2 SYDVKM. CDR3 loop: CASRERDRGPFEQYF. CDR3 DNA: TGTGCCAGCAGAGAAAGGGACAGGGGGCCGTTCGAGCAGTACTTC.